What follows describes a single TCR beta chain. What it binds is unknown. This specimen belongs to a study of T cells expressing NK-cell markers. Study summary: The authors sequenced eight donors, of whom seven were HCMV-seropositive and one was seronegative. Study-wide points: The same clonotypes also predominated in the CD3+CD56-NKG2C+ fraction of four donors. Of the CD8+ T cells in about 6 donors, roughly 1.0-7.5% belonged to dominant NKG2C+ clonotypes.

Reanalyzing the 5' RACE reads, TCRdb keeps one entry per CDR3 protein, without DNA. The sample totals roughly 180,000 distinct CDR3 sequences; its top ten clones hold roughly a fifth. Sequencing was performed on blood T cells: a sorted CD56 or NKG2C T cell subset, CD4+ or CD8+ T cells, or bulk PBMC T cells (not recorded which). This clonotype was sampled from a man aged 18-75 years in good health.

The CDR3 is CASSVEGTSGGGADTQYF. The chain has TRBV9 and TRBJ2-3; absent DNA, TCRdb's TRBD2 call cannot be checked. The CDR3 spans 18 residues. Germline-derived CDR1 and CDR2 are SGDLS and YYNGEE. Variable domain in full (rest from reference TRBV9 and TRBJ2-3): DSGVTQTPKHLITATGQRVTLRCSPRSGDLSVYWYQQSLDQGLQFLIQYYNGEERAKGNILERFSAQQFPDLHSELNLSSLELGDSALYFCASSVEGTSGGGADTQYFGPGTRLTVL.